This note documents a single TCR beta chain sequence. Antigen unknown. Findings of the study overall: Greatest tumor Treg TCR overlap was with tumor naive CD4+ cells.

The CDR3 totals 13 residues. Trimming shortened V by 5 bases and J by 5 bases, and 12 bases separated the two germline ends. Germline-derived CDR1 and CDR2 are SEHNR and FQNEAQ (reference sequence). Semi-nested PCR with Nested Universal Primer A followed constant-region reverse priming of full-length variable regions. TCRdb re-called the 5' RACE reads with MiXCR, one entry per CDR3 protein. Here the sample spans roughly 4,900 distinct CDR3 sequences, about two thirds being singletons. The chain combines TRBV7-9 with TRBJ1-2, with a possible D match to TRBD1 (5 bases). This clonotype was obtained from a female donor with breast cancer. The sample was naive CD4+ T cells sorted from blood. Subset in this sample: naive CD4+ T cells, CD4+CD45RA+CD25-. The CDR3 coding sequence is TGTGCCAGCAGCGGGACCGAGGGGTATGGCTACACCTTC. This sequence encodes CASSGTEGYGYTF.